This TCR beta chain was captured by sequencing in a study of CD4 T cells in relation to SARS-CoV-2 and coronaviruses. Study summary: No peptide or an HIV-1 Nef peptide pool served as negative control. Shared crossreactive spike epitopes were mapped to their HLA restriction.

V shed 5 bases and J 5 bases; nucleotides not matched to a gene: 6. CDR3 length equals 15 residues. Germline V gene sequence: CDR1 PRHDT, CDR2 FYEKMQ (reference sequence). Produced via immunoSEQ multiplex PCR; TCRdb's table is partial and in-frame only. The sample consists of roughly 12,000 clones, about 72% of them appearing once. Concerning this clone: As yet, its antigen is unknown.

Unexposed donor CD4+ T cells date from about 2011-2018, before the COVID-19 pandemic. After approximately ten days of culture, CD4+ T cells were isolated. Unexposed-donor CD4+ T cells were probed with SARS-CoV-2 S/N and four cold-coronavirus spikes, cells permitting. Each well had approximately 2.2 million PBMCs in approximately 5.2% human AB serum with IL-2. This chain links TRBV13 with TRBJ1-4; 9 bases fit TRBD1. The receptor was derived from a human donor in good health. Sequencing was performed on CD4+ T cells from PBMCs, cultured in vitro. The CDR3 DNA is TGTGCCAGCAGCCGTGCGACAGGGGGGAATGAAAAACTGTTTTTT. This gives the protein CASSRATGGNEKLFF.